The present T cell receptor (beta chain) was sequenced within a study of response to subunit inactivated influenza vaccine. In the case of this clonotype: As yet, its antigen is unknown.

General study points: The authors offered the suggestion that each seasonal influenza vaccination recruits few new T cells.

TCRdb reprocessed the RT-PCR reads with MiXCR, giving one entry per CDR3 protein. This table holds about 610,000 distinct CDR3 sequences, 14% found once. Deletions cut 4 bases from V and 10 bases from J, with 15 bases between. This CDR3 has 14 residues. The V gene's germline CDR1 is SGDLS and CDR2 YYNGEE. The genes are TRBV9 and TRBJ1-6; D may be TRBD1 (6 bases). The receptor's source is a man between 50 and 59 years old who received an inactivated influenza vaccine. Sequencing used PBMCs from blood, obtained 11 to 12 days after vaccination. CDR3 region: CASSLRDKRSPLHF. In DNA, the CDR3 is TGTGCCAGCAGCCTCCGGGACAAGAGATCACCCCTCCACTTT. The variable domain in full, completed from reference TRBV9 and TRBJ1-6, reads DSGVTQTPKHLITATGQRVTLRCSPRSGDLSVYWYQQSLDQGLQFLIQYYNGEERAKGNILERFSAQQFPDLHSELNLSSLELGDSALYFCASSLRDKRSPLHFGNGTRLTVT.